One sample yielded the 23 T cell receptor beta chains listed below, sequenced in a study of T cells after yellow fever vaccination. TCRdb ran MiXCR on the 5' RACE reads and lists one entry per CDR3 protein. The top ten clones hold about 3% of a sample with more than 300,000 distinct CDR3 sequences, about 11% of them seen once. The sequencing here drew on CD4+ T cells sorted from PBMCs, taken 45 days after the yellow fever booster vaccination. The origin of the receptors is a man between 18 and 35 years old who received the YFV17D yellow fever vaccine.

The chain links TRBV2 to TRBJ1-2, with 11 bases matching TRBD1. This CDR3 is built from 12 residues. V lost 5 bases, J lost 10 bases, and 3 bases stayed unmatched. Germline V gene sequence: CDR1 SNHLY, CDR2 FYNNEI. Written as DNA, the CDR3 is TGTGCCAGCAGTCCGGGACAGGGGGTCTACACCTTC. The encoded protein is CASSPGQGVYTF.

Remarks on this clonotype: An end of the junction differs from the germline gene, which may be a read error. V gene TRBV5-4 combines with J gene TRBJ2-3; TRBD2 matches 11 bases. The CDR3 extends over 13 amino acids. From germline, CDR1 is SGHNT and CDR2 YYREEE (reference sequence). The CDR3, as DNA: TGTGCCAGCAGCTTGGTTAGCGGGGGGGCGTCGAATTTT. Encoded protein: CASSLVSGGASNF.

This chain uses TRBV11-2 with TRBJ2-7; TRBD1 agrees at 9 bases. Germline CDR1 and CDR2: SGHAT and FQNNGV. V shed 0 bases, J shed 1 base, and the junction held 7 bases outside the gene matches. The CDR3 consists of 17 residues. The CDR3 sequence: CASSLDPRQGGSYEQYF. CDR3 in DNA: TGTGCCAGCAGCTTAGATCCCCGACAGGGGGGGTCCTACGAGCAGTACTTC.

This clonotype was recorded many times. CDR3 nucleotide sequence: TGTGCCAGCAGCTGGAAGCGGGGGGGCATATCAGATACGCAGTATTTT. Residues: CASSWKRGGISDTQYF. The chain employs TRBV7-2 and TRBJ2-3; 10 bases line up with TRBD2. The CDR3 sequence is 16 residues long. Trimming at V came to 4 bases and at J to 4 bases, leaving 8 bases not matched to a gene. Germline V gene lookup returns CDR1 SGHTA and CDR2 FQGNSA.

This clonotype was counted at least ten times. The chain employs TRBV4-3 and TRBJ2-5, with D possibly being TRBD1 (6 bases). The CDR3 loop spans 15 amino acids. Looked up from germline, CDR1 is LGHNA and CDR2 is YSLEER. With 2 bases removed from V and 0 bases from J, the gap between germline ends came to 10 bases. CDR3 sequence reads: CASSQSQGYQETQYF. CDR3 bases: TGCGCCAGCAGCCAATCACAGGGCTACCAAGAGACCCAGTACTTC.

Ten or more counts support this clonotype. V is TRBV5-1 and J is TRBJ2-3, with D perhaps TRBD2 (5 bases). This CDR3 is built from 14 residues. Trimming left V 0 bases short and J 1 base short, with 6 bases between. Germline V CDR1 and CDR2: SGHRS, YFSETQ. The CDR3 region has the DNA TGCGCCAGCAGCTTGGACGGGGGCACAGATACGCAGTATTTT. This translates into CASSLDGGTDTQYF.

V gene TRBV20-1 combines with J gene TRBJ2-7; D possibly matches TRBD1 or TRBD2 (5 bases each). The CDR3 covers 11 residues. Germline assignment: CDR1 DFQATT and CDR2 SNEGSKA (reference sequence). The CDR3 DNA reads as TGCAGTGCTCCGGAGGTGATTGGGGGTAACGTC. Protein sequence: CSAPEVIGGNV.

This chain connects TRBV20-1 to TRBJ2-1, with D possibly matching TRBD2 (6 bases). This CDR3 is 14 amino acids long. With 6 bases removed from V and 2 bases from J, the gap between germline ends came to 14 bases. Germline values: CDR1 DFQATT, CDR2 SNEGSKA (reference sequence). In nucleotides, the CDR3 is TGCAGTGCGGATACGGGAGTCCCCTACAATGAGCAGTTCTTC. It encodes CSADTGVPYNEQFF.

This clonotype was picked up many times. V is TRBV18 and J is TRBJ2-2; the match to TRBD1 covers 8 bases. V shed 3 bases, J shed 5 bases, and the junction held 5 bases outside the gene matches. Germline V CDR1 and CDR2: KGHSH, LQKENI. The CDR3 loop spans 15 amino acids. The CDR3 reads CASSPRQGNTGELFF. CDR3 nucleotide sequence: TGTGCCAGCTCACCCAGACAGGGGAATACCGGGGAGCTGTTTTTT.

This clonotype has just a few counts. The V gene is TRBV12-3 or TRBV12-4, the J gene TRBJ1-3; D unclear. The CDR3 spans 14 residues. V lost 8 bases to trimming and J lost 0 bases, with 11 bases between them. Written as DNA, the CDR3 is TGTGCCAGCCGTCCCCACCTCTCTGGAAACACCATATATTTT. This translates into CASRPHLSGNTIYF.

This clonotype was detected only a few times. This chain joins TRBV7-2 and TRBJ1-1; D call uncertain. CDR3 length: 14 amino acids. V was clipped by 2 bases and J by 1 base, with 8 bases between them. Germline V gene data show CDR1 as SGHTA and CDR2 as FQGNSA. CDR3 sequence reads: CASSLRRANTEAFF. CDR3 sequence (DNA): TGTGCCAGCAGCTTAAGGCGGGCGAACACTGAAGCTTTCTTT. The full variable domain, rest sourced from reference TRBV7-2 and TRBJ1-1, is GAGVSQSPSNKVTEKGKDVELRCDPISGHTALYWYRQSLGQGLEFLIYFQGNSAPDKSGLPSDRFSAERTGGSVSTLTIQRTQQEDSAVYLCASSLRRANTEAFFGQGTRLTVV.

This clonotype was seen more than once but under ten times. The DNA of the CDR3 is TGTGCCAGCAGCTCCTCCGCAGGTGCAGATACGCAGTATTTT. Its translation: CASSSSAGADTQYF. The V gene is TRBV7-3, the J gene TRBJ2-3; D call uncertain. CDR3 length: 14 amino acids. Germline-derived CDR1 and CDR2 are SGHTA and FQGTGA. The V and J ends lost 4 bases and 4 bases respectively, with 12 bases between them.

This chain connects TRBV4-1 to TRBJ2-5, with D possibly being TRBD2 (5 bases). V was cut by 4 bases and J by 1 base, with 16 bases left in between. CDR3 size: 16 residues. The germline V gene encodes CDR1 MGHRA and CDR2 YSYEKL. This CDR3 reads CASSRQVAGIQETQYF. The CDR3 DNA follows: TGCGCCAGCAGCCGGCAGGTCGCGGGTATCCAAGAGACCCAGTACTTC.

The J gene is TRBJ1-5, the V gene TRBV19; no definite D call. Trimming removed 5 bases at V and 4 bases at J, with 9 bases between. Germline assignment: CDR1 LNHDA and CDR2 SQIVND (reference sequence). The CDR3 is 13 amino acids. CDR3 residues: CASSGNRNQPQHF. The CDR3 DNA sequence: TGTGCCAGTAGTGGAAACCGAAATCAGCCCCAGCATTTT.

The rearrangement joins TRBV5-6 to TRBJ1-2, with 10 bases fitting TRBD1. The CDR3 totals 17 residues. Germline-derived CDR1 and CDR2 are SGHDT and YYEEEE. The V and J ends lost 4 bases and 4 bases, in that order; junction bases with no gene match: 13. CDR3 amino acids: CASSQPGQGNTLYGYTF. CDR3 nucleotides: TGTGCCAGCAGCCAACCGGGACAGGGGAATACCCTCTATGGCTACACCTTC.

This clonotype was counted a few times. This chain uses TRBV7-9 with TRBJ2-6; D may match TRBD1 or TRBD2 (5 bases each). Germline V gives CDR1 SEHNR, CDR2 FQNEAQ (reference sequence). The CDR3 has 17 amino acids. The germline V and J ends were trimmed by 6 bases and 3 bases, with 18 bases remaining between them. The CDR3, as DNA: TGTGCCAGCAGGAAGGGTTGGGGGTTGGTTGGGGCCAACGTCCTGACTTTC. Translating it yields CASRKGWGLVGANVLTF.

This clonotype was detected ten times or more. V usage is TRBV7-2 and J usage is TRBJ1-1; D might be TRBD1 (5 bases). Looked up from germline, CDR1 is SGHTA and CDR2 is FQGNSA. The CDR3 is 15 residues long. Trimming took off 6 bases at V and 4 bases at J, with 18 bases between the two ends. CDR3 bases: TGTGCCAGCAGGACCTGGGCAGGGTTCGCCACTGAAGCTTTCTTT. Its protein is CASRTWAGFATEAFF.

This sequence joins TRBV24-1 and TRBJ2-3, with D unclear. The CDR3 runs to 13 residues. Germline CDR1 and CDR2: KGHDR and SFDVKD. The ends were cut back, 1 base at V and 9 bases at J, with 10 bases in the middle. The CDR3 nucleotides are TGTGCCACCAGTGATTTTCCGGGTTCGACGCAGTATTTT. Protein: CATSDFPGSTQYF.

The CDR3 nucleotides are TGCAGTTGCTGGCGGGGGGGCCGTACAGATACGCAGTATTTT. Its translation: CSCWRGGRTDTQYF. The chain links TRBV20-1 to TRBJ2-3, with 9 bases fitting TRBD2. The CDR3 contains 14 residues. Germline CDR1 reads DFQATT; CDR2 reads SNEGSKA (reference sequence). V shed 8 bases, J shed 3 bases, and the junction held 9 bases outside the gene matches.

There are a few counts of this clonotype. This rearrangement joins TRBV2 to TRBJ1-4, with a possible D match to TRBD1 (6 bases). Germline V gene data show CDR1 as SNHLY and CDR2 as FYNNEI. This CDR3 has 16 residues. Trimming removed 6 bases from V and 0 bases from J, with 14 bases in between. The CDR3 sequence: CASSHGGVATNEKLFF. In nucleotides, the CDR3 is TGTGCCAGCAGCCACGGGGGCGTTGCAACTAATGAAAAACTGTTTTTT.

Points on this clonotype: One junction end disagrees with the germline gene, perhaps due to a read error. The J gene is TRBJ2-1, the V gene TRBV7-7, with 9 bases fitting TRBD1. Germline V gives CDR1 SSHAT, CDR2 FNYEAQ (reference sequence). CDR3 length: 20 amino acids. The chain's CDR3 is CASSLEQGATKPPYYNEQFF. DNA for the CDR3: TGTGCTAGCAGCTTAGAACAGGGGGCTACTAAACCACCTTATTACAATGAGCAGTTCTTC. Complete variable domain (other parts from reference TRBV7-7 and TRBJ2-1): GAGVSQSPRYKVTKRGQDVTLRCDPISSHATLYWYQQALGQGPEFLTYFNYEAQPDKSGLPSDRFSAERPEGSISTLTIQRTEQRDSAMYRCASSLEQGATKPPYYNEQFFGPGTRLTVL.

This clonotype was observed a few times. V usage is TRBV11-1 and J usage is TRBJ2-7; possible D gene TRBD1, 6 bases. The germline V gene has CDR1 SGHAT and CDR2 FQDESV (reference sequence). V lost 1 base to trimming and J lost 3 bases, with 13 bases between them. The CDR3 contains 15 residues. The CDR3 DNA follows: TGTGCCAGCAGCTTAGACAGTGGACAGATCTACGAGCAGTACGTC. It yields the protein CASSLDSGQIYEQYV.

The chain carries TRBV11-2 and TRBJ1-2, with D hard to call. This CDR3 contains 15 residues. Germline lookup yields CDR1 SGHAT and CDR2 FQNNGV. The V end lost 2 bases, the J end lost 0 bases, and 10 bases lay between the germline ends. CDR3 sequence: CASSLFAGTNYGYTF. The CDR3 DNA reads as TGTGCCAGCAGCTTATTTGCTGGAACTAACTATGGCTACACCTTC.